This T cell receptor beta chain was documented in a study of shared clonotypes between healthy human individuals. HIV-negative, healthy adults without recent acute infections or vaccinations were the donors. The ends lost 0 bases at V and 5 bases at J; junction bases unmatched: 4. The length of the CDR3 is 15 residues. Germline V gene lookup returns CDR1 MNHEY and CDR2 SVGAGI. Deep level was the assay's run setting. Sequencing on ten immunoSEQ deep assay plates was performed for unsorted PBMC DNA. Clones were sequenced by immunoSEQ multiplex PCR, and TCRdb holds only the in-frame ones, with some missing. Among 450,000 to 500,000 clones, around three quarters were seen once, and the ten largest hold more than 10%.

The rearrangement links TRBV6-5 to TRBJ2-4; 7 bases are shared with TRBD2. This TCR derives from a woman aged 40 to 50 in good health. Some clones in this sample may be carry-over from other donors' samples. Specimen: PBMCs. The CDR3 protein is CASSYSLGGENIQYF. The CDR3 bases are TGTGCCAGCAGTTACTCGCTGGGAGGGGAAAACATTCAGTACTTC.